The 22 T cell receptor beta chains reported below all come from one sample, sequenced in a study of somatic mutations in cytotoxic T cells in rheumatoid arthritis. Libraries were prepared by immunoSEQ multiplex PCR; TCRdb keeps only in-frame clonotypes and omits some of them. The sample lists approximately 18,000 clones; 86% were seen once. Sequenced material: CD8+ T cells sorted from blood. Receptors originate from a man between 35 and 55 years old in good health.

The chain couples TRBV4-1 to TRBJ2-7; D is possibly TRBD2 (6 bases). V lost 4 bases to trimming and J lost 6 bases, with 16 bases between them. The CDR3 extends over 14 amino acids. Germline V lookup: CDR1 MGHRA, CDR2 YSYEKL. The CDR3 coding sequence is TGCGCCAGCAGCCTATCCGGACGGGGAGGCGAGCAGTACTTC. This translates into CASSLSGRGGEQYF.

V gene TRBV28 combines with J gene TRBJ1-5; D uncertain. Per the germline V gene, CDR1 is MDHEN and CDR2 is SYDVKM. The CDR3 covers 15 residues. Trimming shortened V by 2 bases and J by 11 bases, and 19 bases separated the two germline ends. CDR3 loop: CASSLEFVSLSTQHF. DNA for the CDR3: TGTGCCAGCAGTTTAGAGTTTGTCAGCTTAAGTACCCAGCATTTT.

J is TRBJ2-7 and V is TRBV5-6, with D possibly TRBD2 on 6 matching bases. Germline V gives CDR1 SGHDT, CDR2 YYEEEE. CDR3 length: 13 residues. V was clipped by 4 bases and J by 4 bases, with 12 bases between them. The CDR3 here is CASSLTSIYEQYF. CDR3 nucleotide sequence: TGTGCCAGCAGCCTGACTAGTATATACGAGCAGTACTTC.

The chain combines TRBV4-3 with TRBJ2-7; D unresolved. In germline, CDR1 is LGHNA, CDR2 YSLEER. This CDR3 has 17 residues. V was pared by 0 bases and J by 5 bases, with 20 bases between. The CDR3 sequence: CASSQEVEGSKVHEQYF. The CDR3 DNA reads TGCGCCAGCAGCCAAGAGGTTGAAGGGTCAAAAGTCCACGAGCAGTACTTC.

The chain employs TRBV5-6 and TRBJ2-7; D call uncertain. The V and J ends lost 1 base and 1 base respectively, with 12 bases between them. The CDR3 has 15 residues. Germline assignment: CDR1 SGHDT and CDR2 YYEEEE. The CDR3 region is CASSLFGRRSYEQYF. Here the CDR3 DNA reads TGTGCCAGCAGCTTGTTCGGTAGACGATCCTACGAGCAGTACTTC.

V and J are TRBV27 and TRBJ1-5; D may be TRBD1 (5 bases). Trimming pared 4 bases from V and 3 bases from J, leaving 7 bases between. This CDR3 has 13 residues. Germline V gene data show CDR1 as MNHEY and CDR2 as SMNVEV (reference sequence). The chain's CDR3 is CASSSGANQPQHF. The CDR3 DNA is TGTGCCAGCAGTTCCGGGGCCAATCAGCCCCAGCATTTT.

V usage is TRBV28 and J usage is TRBJ1-1; D is unresolved. There are 14 residues in the CDR3. Trimming took off 5 bases at V and 0 bases at J, with 10 bases between the two ends. The germline CDR1 and CDR2 sequences are MDHEN and SYDVKM. CDR3 loop: CASSDDTLNTEAFF. The CDR3 nucleotides read TGTGCCAGCAGTGACGACACCTTGAACACTGAAGCTTTCTTT.

The chain joins TRBV7-8 to TRBJ1-2, with D unresolved. Germline CDR1 reads SGHVS; CDR2 reads FQNEAQ. Trimming took off 2 bases at V and 4 bases at J, with 17 bases between the two ends. The CDR3 has 16 amino acids. CDR3 DNA: TGTGCCAGCAGCTTAACCTCGACACCACTAGGCTATGGCTACACCTTC. Translating gives CASSLTSTPLGYGYTF. The full variable domain, rest sourced from reference TRBV7-8 and TRBJ1-2, is GAGVSQSPRYKVAKRGQDVALRCDPISGHVSLFWYQQALGQGPEFLTYFQNEAQLDKSGLPSDRFFAERPEGSVSTLKIQRTQQEDSAVYLCASSLTSTPLGYGYTFGSGTRLTVV.

The V and J genes are TRBV9 and TRBJ2-1; 8 bases map to TRBD2. J gave up 5 bases and V 0 bases, and 10 bases lay outside the gene matches. CDR3 length: 17 residues. Germline V gives CDR1 SGDLS, CDR2 YYNGEE. CDR3 bases: TGTGCCAGCAGCGTAGGTTACCGTGCGGGAGGCCACAATGAGCAGTTCTTC. Its protein product is CASSVGYRAGGHNEQFF.

V usage is TRBV4-3 and J usage is TRBJ2-7, with 11 bases identical to TRBD2. Germline CDR1 is LGHNA and CDR2 is YSLEER. This CDR3 region has 15 residues. The V gene end was trimmed by 3 bases and the J gene end by 2 bases; junction bases not matched to a gene: 3. CDR3 DNA sequence: TGCGCCAGCAGCCACTTAGCGGGGGGGGCCTACGAGCAGTACTTC. Translation gives CASSHLAGGAYEQYF.

CDR3 in DNA: TGTGCCAGCAGCTTCGGGGGAGCGGAGCTGTTTTTT. This translates into CASSFGGAELFF. The chain links TRBV7-9 to TRBJ2-2, with TRBD2 as a possible D gene (6 bases). This CDR3 spans 12 amino acids. In germline, CDR1 is SEHNR, CDR2 FQNEAQ (reference sequence). Trimming shortened V by 3 bases and J by 10 bases, and 9 bases separated the two germline ends.

The gene calls are TRBV7-6 and TRBJ1-1, with D possibly being TRBD1 (6 bases). V gave up 1 base and J gave up 5 bases, with 11 bases separating them. The CDR3 length is 14 residues. Germline V gene data show CDR1 as SGHVS and CDR2 as FNYEAQ. This chain's CDR3 is CASSLGQGYTEAFF. The DNA of the CDR3 is TGTGCCAGCAGCTTAGGCCAGGGGTATACTGAAGCTTTCTTT.

This chain links TRBV7-9 with TRBJ1-4; D is undetermined. Trimming shortened V by 4 bases and J by 0 bases, and 15 bases separated the two germline ends. The germline V gene has CDR1 SEHNR and CDR2 FQNEAQ (reference sequence). The CDR3 spans 17 residues. The CDR3 nucleotides read TGTGCCAGCAGCTCCTATTCAGAGATACCAACTAATGAAAAACTGTTTTTT. It translates to CASSSYSEIPTNEKLFF.

J is TRBJ2-2 and V is TRBV28; D is possibly TRBD1 (5 bases). CDR1 is MDHEN, CDR2 SYDVKM, per germline. The CDR3 runs 13 residues. Trimming took 1 base from V and 13 from J, leaving 13 bases between them. The CDR3 coding sequence is TGTGCCAGCAGTTTATTCGGCAGGGTAGTGCTGTTTTTT. Encoded protein: CASSLFGRVVLFF.

As regards this clone: The same CDR3 also results from other DNA sequences found in this sample. This rearrangement joins TRBV2 to TRBJ1-2, with D uncertain. The germline gives CDR1 SNHLY, CDR2 FYNNEI. The CDR3 length is 15 residues. Trimming stripped 2 bases from V and 0 bases from J, with 10 bases between. In DNA, the CDR3 is TGTGCCAGCAGTGAAAGGGCGATAGCTAACTATGGCTACACCTTC. Protein product: CASSERAIANYGYTF.

A word on this clone: Other DNA sequences in this specimen translate into the identical CDR3. The rearrangement links TRBV27 to TRBJ2-7; D is uncertain. CDR3 length: 11 amino acids. With 3 bases removed from V and 4 bases from J, the gap between germline ends came to 4 bases. From germline, CDR1 is MNHEY and CDR2 SMNVEV (reference sequence). The CDR3 bases are TGTGCCAGCAGTTTGGGATACGAGCAGTACTTC. Encoded protein: CASSLGYEQYF.

The chain couples TRBV4-3 to TRBJ2-3; 8 bases are a match to TRBD2. Germline V gives CDR1 LGHNA, CDR2 YSLEER. Trimming cost V 0 bases and J 3 bases; bases outside gene matches: 8. The CDR3 is 17 residues long. The CDR3 DNA reads TGCGCCAGCAGCCAAGATGGGAGCGGGAGTTTGACAGATACGCAGTATTTT. It encodes CASSQDGSGSLTDTQYF.

The V and J genes are TRBV30 and TRBJ2-1; the match to TRBD2 covers 10 bases. The V and J ends lost 3 bases and 7 bases, in that order; junction bases with no gene match: 3. Germline V gene data show CDR1 as GTSNPN and CDR2 as SVGIG (reference sequence). The CDR3 contains 13 residues. This CDR3 is CAWSSGRVNEQFF. The DNA for the CDR3 is TGTGCCTGGAGCAGCGGGAGGGTGAATGAGCAGTTCTTC.

V and J are TRBV5-6 and TRBJ1-3; 7 nucleotides line up with TRBD1. Germline CDR1 reads SGHDT; CDR2 reads YYEEEE. V trimming: 2 bases; J trimming: 6 bases; junction bases outside the gene matches: 8. The CDR3 covers 15 residues. CDR3 residues: CASSFPGQQANTIYF. In nucleotides, the CDR3 is TGTGCCAGCAGCTTCCCGGGACAGCAAGCAAACACCATATATTTT.

The chain is built from TRBV28 and TRBJ1-5, with a weak D call TRBD1 (6 bases). The germline gives CDR1 MDHEN, CDR2 SYDVKM. The CDR3 is 15 amino acids. The V and J ends lost 6 bases and 2 bases respectively, with 14 bases between them. Written as DNA, the CDR3 is TGTGCCAGCAGCCCTACAGGGTTGGGCAATCAGCCCCAGCATTTT. It is translated as CASSPTGLGNQPQHF.

The chain couples TRBV27 to TRBJ1-5; unclear D gene. The length of the CDR3 is 13 residues. V was pared by 2 bases and J by 4 bases, with 6 bases between. The germline CDR1 and CDR2 sequences are MNHEY and SMNVEV (reference sequence). As DNA, the CDR3 is TGTGCCAGCAGTTTAGACCTAAATCAGCCCCAGCATTTT. Encoded protein: CASSLDLNQPQHF.

This clone was detected only once. The CDR3 nucleotides read TGCAGTGTTTCAATGGAGACCCAGTACTTC. This sequence encodes CSVSMETQYF. The gene calls are TRBV20-1 and TRBJ2-5; D is unclear. The V end lost 7 bases, the J end lost 5 bases, and 8 bases lay between the germline ends. This CDR3 has 10 amino acids. Per germline, CDR1 DFQATT and CDR2 SNEGSKA (reference sequence).